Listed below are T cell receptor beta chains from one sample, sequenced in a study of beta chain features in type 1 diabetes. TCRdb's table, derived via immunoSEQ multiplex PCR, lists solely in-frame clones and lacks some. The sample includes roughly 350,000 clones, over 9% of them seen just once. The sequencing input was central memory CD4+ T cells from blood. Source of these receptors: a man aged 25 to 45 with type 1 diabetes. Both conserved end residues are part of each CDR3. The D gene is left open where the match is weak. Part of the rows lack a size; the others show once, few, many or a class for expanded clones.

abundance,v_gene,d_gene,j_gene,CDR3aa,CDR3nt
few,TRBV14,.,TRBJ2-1,CASSQEYGVGQFF,TGTGCCAGCAGCCAGGAATATGGGGTGGGGCAGTTCTTC
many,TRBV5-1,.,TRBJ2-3,CASSLDQLDTQYF,TGCGCCAGCAGCTTGGACCAGCTAGATACGCAGTATTTT
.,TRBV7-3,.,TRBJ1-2,CASSRLSRDNYGYTF,TGTGCCAGCAGCCGCTTGAGCAGGGATAACTATGGCTACACCTTC
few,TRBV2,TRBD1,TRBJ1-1,CASSPEMGQGKAFF,TGTGCCAGCAGCCCCGAGATGGGACAGGGCAAAGCTTTCTTT
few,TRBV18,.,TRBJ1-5,CASSPQGFNQPQHF,TGTGCCAGCTCACCGCAGGGATTCAATCAGCCCCAGCATTTT
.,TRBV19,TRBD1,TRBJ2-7,CAAVGQGFYEQYF,TGTGCCGCCGTCGGACAGGGTTTCTACGAGCAGTACTTC
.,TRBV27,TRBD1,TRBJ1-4,CASRDRGDEKLFF,TGTGCCAGCCGAGACAGGGGGGATGAAAAACTGTTTTTT
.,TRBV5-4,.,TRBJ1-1,CASSLTVNTEAFF,TGTGCCAGCAGCTTAACGGTGAACACTGAAGCTTTCTTT
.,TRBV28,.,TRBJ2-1,CASRVGGFVYNEQFF,TGTGCCAGCAGGGTTGGGGGGTTCGTCTACAATGAGCAGTTCTTC
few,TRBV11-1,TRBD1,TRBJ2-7,CASSRQGGSYEQYF,TGTGCCAGCAGCCGACAGGGGGGATCCTACGAGCAGTACTTC
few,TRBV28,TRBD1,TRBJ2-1,CASPPYGDRISYNEQFF,TGTGCCAGCCCCCCCTATGGGGACAGAATTTCCTACAATGAGCAGTTCTTC
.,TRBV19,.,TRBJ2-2,CASLRRSNTGELFF,TGTGCCAGTCTGCGAAGGAGTAACACCGGGGAGCTGTTTTTT
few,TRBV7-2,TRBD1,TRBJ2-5,CASSQTIGTVQETQYF,TGTGCTAGCAGCCAGACGATTGGGACAGTCCAAGAGACCCAGTACTTC
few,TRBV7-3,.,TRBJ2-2,CASSLLDNTGELFF,TGTGCCAGCAGCTTATTGGACAACACCGGGGAGCTGTTTTTT
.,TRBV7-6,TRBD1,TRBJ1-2,CASSLGDRNYGYTF,TGTGCCAGCAGCCTCGGGGACAGGAATTATGGCTACACCTTC
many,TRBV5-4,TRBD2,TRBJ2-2,CASSPGGSLTGELFF,TGTGCCAGCAGCCCCGGCGGGAGCCTCACCGGGGAGCTGTTTTTT
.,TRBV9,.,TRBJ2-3,CASSSSAGHTDTQYF,TGTGCCAGCAGCTCCTCAGCGGGACACACAGATACGCAGTATTTT
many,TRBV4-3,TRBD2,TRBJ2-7,CASSQLAGGSYEQYF,TGCGCCAGCAGCCAACTAGCGGGGGGTTCCTACGAGCAGTACTTC
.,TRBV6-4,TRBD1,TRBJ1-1,CASSRTGGPTLEAFF,TGTGCCAGCAGCCGGACAGGGGGGCCGACCCTTGAAGCTTTCTTT
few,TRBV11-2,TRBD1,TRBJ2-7,CASSYGTGGGYEQYF,TGTGCCAGCAGCTACGGGACAGGGGGTGGATACGAGCAGTACTTC
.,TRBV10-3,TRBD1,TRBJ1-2,CAIGTVMAYGYTF,TGTGCCATTGGGACAGTCATGGCTTATGGCTACACCTTC
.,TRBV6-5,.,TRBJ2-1,CASTKGQSHNEQFF,TGTGCCAGCACCAAGGGGCAGTCCCACAATGAGCAGTTCTTC
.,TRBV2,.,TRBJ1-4,CASSRTLDSIEKLFF,TGTGCCAGCAGTAGAACGCTGGACAGCATCGAAAAACTGTTTTTT
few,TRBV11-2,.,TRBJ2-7,CASSPEGYEQYF,TGTGCCAGCAGCCCAGAGGGGTACGAGCAGTACTTC
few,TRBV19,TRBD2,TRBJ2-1,CASSIVVAGVGNEQFF,TGTGCCAGTAGTATAGTCGTAGCGGGAGTGGGGAATGAGCAGTTCTTC
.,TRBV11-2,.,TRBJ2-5,CASSSFGVSETQYF,TGTGCCAGCAGTTCCTTCGGGGTATCAGAGACCCAGTACTTC
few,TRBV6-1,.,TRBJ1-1,CASSVLGSGNTEAFF,TGTGCCAGCAGTGTCCTCGGTAGCGGGAACACTGAAGCTTTCTTT
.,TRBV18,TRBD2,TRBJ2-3,CASSPGLARDTQYF,TGTGCCAGCTCACCGGGACTAGCTCGCGATACGCAGTATTTT
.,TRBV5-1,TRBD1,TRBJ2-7,CASSLDGTGMDYEQYF,TGCGCCAGCAGCTTGGACGGGACAGGAATGGACTACGAGCAGTACTTC
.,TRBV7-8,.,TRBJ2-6,CASSLQASTSVSNVLTF,TGTGCCAGCAGCCTGCAGGCCTCTACCTCTGTATCCAACGTCCTGACTTTC
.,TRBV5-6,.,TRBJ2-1,CASILPVLFF,TGTGCCAGCATCCTACCCGTCCTGTTCTTC
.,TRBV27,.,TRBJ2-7,CASSRRSDGTPEAYEQYF,TGTGCCAGCAGCCGACGGTCGGACGGAACACCTGAGGCCTACGAGCAGTACTTC
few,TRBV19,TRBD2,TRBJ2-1,CASTPQRLAGNEQFF,TGTGCCAGTACCCCTCAGAGGCTAGCGGGTAATGAGCAGTTCTTC
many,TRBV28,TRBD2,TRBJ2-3,CASSLAGDADTQYF,TGTGCCAGCAGCCTAGCGGGAGACGCAGATACGCAGTATTTT
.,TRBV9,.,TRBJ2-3,CASSDSPYITDTQYF,TGTGCCAGCAGTGACTCCCCTTATATCACAGATACGCAGTATTTT
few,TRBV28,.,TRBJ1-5,CASSQVGPPQHF,TGTGCCAGCAGTCAAGTGGGCCCGCCCCAGCATTTT
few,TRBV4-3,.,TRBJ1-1,CASSQDEMEGRGTEAFF,TGCGCCAGCAGCCAAGATGAGATGGAGGGGCGAGGCACTGAAGCTTTCTTT
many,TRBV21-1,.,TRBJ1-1,CASSTFPVQLSQLFLTRNTEAFF,TGTGCCAGCAGCACCTTCCCCGTCCAGCTCTCGCAGCTCTTCCTGACGCGGAACACTGAAGCTTTCTTT
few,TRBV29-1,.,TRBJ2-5,CSVVGRAWETQYF,TGCAGCGTTGTTGGCCGGGCATGGGAGACCCAGTACTTC
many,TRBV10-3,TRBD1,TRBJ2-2,CAISPRGRIGELFF,TGTGCCATCAGTCCCAGGGGGCGGATCGGGGAGCTGTTTTTT
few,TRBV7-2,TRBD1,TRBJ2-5,CASSSGQGMRTQYF,TGTGCCAGCAGCTCAGGACAGGGGATGAGGACCCAGTACTTC
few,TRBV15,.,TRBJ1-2,CATSRDLEGSYGYTF,TGTGCCACCAGCAGAGATCTCGAGGGGAGCTATGGCTACACCTTC
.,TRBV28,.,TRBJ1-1,CASSQPSFGAEAFF,TGTGCCAGCAGTCAACCGTCGTTTGGGGCTGAAGCTTTCTTT
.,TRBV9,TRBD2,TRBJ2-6,CASSVALRAGVYSGANVLTF,TGTGCCAGCAGCGTAGCTCTCCGAGCGGGGGTTTACTCTGGGGCCAACGTCCTGACTTTC
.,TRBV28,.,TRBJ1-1,CASSFQGRGTEAFF,TGTGCCAGCAGTTTCCAGGGACGCGGTACTGAAGCTTTCTTT
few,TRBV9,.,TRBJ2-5,CASSVILVGTQYF,TGTGCCAGCAGCGTAATTCTAGTAGGGACCCAGTACTTC
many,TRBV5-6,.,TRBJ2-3,CASSSLFVGLTDTQYF,TGTGCCAGCAGCTCCCTCTTTGTGGGACTCACAGATACGCAGTATTTT
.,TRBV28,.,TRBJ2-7,CASSPGGSAYEQYF,TGTGCCAGCAGTCCCGGGGGATCTGCCTACGAGCAGTACTTC
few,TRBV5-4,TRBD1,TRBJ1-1,CASSLRGTGGTEAFF,TGTGCCAGCAGCTTGCGGGGCACAGGGGGGACTGAAGCTTTCTTT
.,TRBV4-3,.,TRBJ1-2,CASSRSGTEFYGYTF,TGCGCCAGCAGCCGATCCGGGACGGAATTCTATGGCTACACCTTC
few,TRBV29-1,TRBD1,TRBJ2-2,CSVRPRTGNTGELFF,TGCAGCGTTCGACCCAGGACAGGGAACACCGGGGAGCTGTTTTTT
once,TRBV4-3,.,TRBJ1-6,CASSQGLQIYNSPLHF,TGCGCCAGCAGCCAGGGACTACAGATCTATAATTCACCCCTCCACTTT
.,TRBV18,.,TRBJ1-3,CATPVGTTGNTIYF,TGTGCCACCCCCGTGGGGACGACTGGAAACACCATATATTTT